The clone carrying this T cell receptor (beta chain) has a count of ten or more. An end of the junction does not agree with germline; a read error may underlie this. Germline-derived CDR1 and CDR2 are LGHDT and YNNKEL (reference sequence). The CDR3 contains 12 residues. The sample is drawn from a study of blood T cells in healthy people across ages. The second PCR ran roughly 6 to 11 cycles with a sample-barcoded 5' primer and J-beta primers. From the 5' RACE reads, TCRdb called clonotypes with MiXCR, one entry per CDR3 protein. The sample carries 750,000 to 950,000 distinct CDR3 sequences, roughly 24% recorded once. This same sample was also taken into another study, of T cells of mothers and their children. That work states: Primer M1S, used in the second PCR, introduced sample barcodes and 2-4 random nucleotides.

The clonotype originates from a boy younger than 18 in good health. The chain employs TRBV3-1 and TRBJ2-5, with D possibly being TRBD1 or TRBD2 (5 bases each). Sequenced: blood. The CDR3 protein is CASSQGEETQYF. In nucleotides, the CDR3 is TGCGCCAGCAGCCAAGGGGAGGAGACCCAGTACTTC.